The 21 T cell receptor beta chains below all came from one sample that was sequenced in a study of breast tumors, draining lymph nodes, adjacent tissues. Axillary draining lymph nodes of breast cancer patients supplied the node samples. TCRdb itself ran the multiplex PCR reads through MiXCR, one entry per CDR3 protein. The sample yields 83,000 or so distinct CDR3 sequences, about 21% seen once. Source material: axillary lymph node tissue. The receptor set was obtained from a female donor with breast cancer. Some clones in this sample may be carry-over from other donors' samples.

This clonotype was counted only a few times. The rearrangement joins TRBV6-5 to TRBJ2-2; 7 positions match TRBD1. Looked up from germline, CDR1 is MNHEY and CDR2 is SVGAGI. V gave up 4 bases and J gave up 7 bases; unmatched junction bases: 9. The CDR3 runs 15 residues. The CDR3 DNA reads TGTGCCAGCAGTTCCGGGACAGTGAACGGCGGGGAGCTGTTTTTT. It yields the protein CASSSGTVNGGELFF.

Many counts were recorded for this clonotype. The chain combines TRBV28 with TRBJ1-2; no reliable D call. Between the trimmed V and J ends, which lost 1 base and 6 bases, there was a span of 9 bases. The CDR3 spans 13 residues. CDR1 is MDHEN, CDR2 SYDVKM, per germline. The CDR3 sequence is CASSLFIRDGYTF. As DNA, the CDR3 is TGTGCCAGCAGTTTATTTATCCGAGATGGCTACACCTTC.

This clonotype was seen ten or more times. V gene TRBV4-2 combines with J gene TRBJ2-5; the D is unclear. Germline CDR1 is LGHNA and CDR2 is YNFKEQ. This CDR3 region has 14 residues. V lost 4 bases to trimming and J lost 5 bases, with 14 bases between them. CDR3 nucleotide sequence: TGTGCCAGCAGCCCTTTAGGCTACCGGGAGACCCAGTACTTC. Translating gives CASSPLGYRETQYF.

The chain carries TRBV11-2 and TRBJ2-2, with 8 bases matching TRBD2. The CDR3 has 16 residues. V dropped 1 base and J dropped 4; count of bases not matched to a gene: 5. Germline loops: CDR1 SGHAT, CDR2 FQNNGV. In DNA form, the CDR3 reads TGTGCCAGCAGCTTAGCGGGAGCGGGGGCCACCGGGGAGCTGTTTTTT. Amino acid sequence: CASSLAGAGATGELFF.

This clonotype was observed many times. V gene TRBV7-2 combines with J gene TRBJ2-7, with 10 bases aligning to TRBD2. This CDR3 region has 14 residues. J lost 2 bases, V lost 3 bases, and 1 base had no gene match. Germline CDR1 reads SGHTA; CDR2 reads FQGNSA. The CDR3 region is CASSFTSGAYEQYF. In DNA, the CDR3 is TGTGCCAGCAGCTTCACTAGCGGGGCCTACGAGCAGTACTTC.

Turning to this clonotype: Given a much more abundant clone one base away, this may be a read error. The rearrangement links TRBV12-3 or TRBV12-4 to TRBJ2-2; D is unresolved. This CDR3 comprises 12 residues. The CDR3 bases are TGTGCCGGCAGTTTAAGAGTCGGGGAGCTGTTTTTT. Its translation: CAGSLRVGELFF.

This clonotype has a count of ten or more. The V and J genes are TRBV12-3 or TRBV12-4 and TRBJ2-5, with 7 bases identical to TRBD2. V shed 3 bases and J 5 bases; nucleotides not matched to a gene: 9. The CDR3 runs 15 residues. CDR3: CASSFGGRAGETQYF. DNA of the CDR3: TGTGCCAGCAGTTTTGGTGGGAGGGCCGGGGAGACCCAGTACTTC.

This clonotype was observed at least ten times. V and J are TRBV6-2 or TRBV6-3 and TRBJ2-1, with a tentative D call TRBD2 (6 bases). Germline V gives CDR1 MNHEY, CDR2 SVGEGT. This CDR3 is built from 14 residues. V gave up 6 bases and J gave up 8 bases, with 17 bases separating them. CDR3 sequence reads: CASSGAGPGYEQFF. CDR3 bases: TGTGCCAGCAGCGGGGCGGGGCCAGGATATGAGCAGTTCTTC.

In the case of this clonotype: An end of the junction does not agree with germline; a read error may underlie this. The rearrangement links TRBV12-3 or TRBV12-4 to TRBJ2-7, with unresolved D. The CDR3 runs 13 residues. The chain's CDR3 is CTSSFSLPCEQYF. The CDR3, as DNA: TGTACCAGCAGTTTTTCACTGCCCTGCGAGCAGTACTTC.

This clonotype was observed many times. The V and J genes are TRBV28 and TRBJ1-2, with D hard to call. The CDR3 extends over 11 amino acids. Trimming stripped 6 bases from V and 9 bases from J, with 11 bases between. CDR1 is MDHEN, CDR2 SYDVKM, per germline. DNA for the CDR3: TGTGCCAGCAGCGCCCGCTTAAGCTACACCTTC. As protein: CASSARLSYTF.

This clonotype was seen repeatedly, ten times or more. J is TRBJ2-1 and V is TRBV11-3, with a possible D match to TRBD2 (5 bases). This CDR3 has 12 amino acids. The germline CDR1 and CDR2 sequences are SGHNT and YENEEA. The ends were cut back, 6 bases at V and 9 bases at J, with 12 bases in the middle. CDR3 nucleotides: TGTGCCAGCAGGAGGTCCCGGGGTGAGCAGTTCTTC. As protein: CASRRSRGEQFF.

This clonotype appeared many times. The chain is built from TRBV20-1 and TRBJ2-2, with 9 bases fitting TRBD1. Germline values: CDR1 DFQATT, CDR2 SNEGSKA (reference sequence). The CDR3 is made up of 14 amino acids. With 6 bases clipped from V and 0 bases from J, the junction kept 2 bases outside the gene matches. CDR3 region: CSARTGANTGELFF. In nucleotides, the CDR3 is TGCAGTGCGCGGACAGGGGCGAACACCGGGGAGCTGTTTTTT.

V and J are TRBV4-3 and TRBJ2-1; 8 bases are shared with TRBD2. The V gene's germline CDR1 is LGHNA and CDR2 YSLEER. With V trimmed by 1 base and J by 6 bases, 14 bases remained unmatched. The CDR3 has 18 residues. The CDR3 DNA follows: TGCGCCAGCAGCCAAGGTTACCTAGCGGGCTCGGCTTTCAATGAGCAGTTCTTC. This gives the protein CASSQGYLAGSAFNEQFF.

This clonotype was seen ten or more times. This chain links TRBV4-1 with TRBJ2-7; either TRBD1 or TRBD2 may fit D (5 bases each). Trimming removed 1 base from V and 1 base from J, with 17 bases in between. The CDR3 is 17 residues long. Germline V gene sequence: CDR1 MGHRA, CDR2 YSYEKL. CDR3 DNA sequence: TGCGCCAGCAGCCAAGGGGGCGGGCGGCGAGTTTCCTACGAGCAGTACTTC. Protein sequence: CASSQGGGRRVSYEQYF.

This clonotype was recorded at least ten times. The chain employs TRBV20-1 and TRBJ1-2; D gene unclear. CDR1 and CDR2 (germline): DFQATT, SNEGSKA (reference sequence). The CDR3 consists of 12 residues. With 3 bases removed from V and 0 bases from J, the gap between germline ends came to 5 bases. The CDR3 protein is CSARPTNYGYTF. CDR3 bases: TGCAGTGCTAGGCCGACTAACTATGGCTACACCTTC.

The chain joins TRBV6-2 or TRBV6-3 to TRBJ2-4, with 8 bases fitting TRBD1. The CDR3 is made up of 19 amino acids. Losses at the gene ends were 0 bases for V and 0 bases for J; bases not matched to a gene: 10. Germline V CDR1 and CDR2: MNHEY, SVGEGT. CDR3 in DNA: TGTGCCAGCAGTTACTCGATTACACAGGGGGAGGTAGCCAAAAACATTCAGTACTTC. This translates into CASSYSITQGEVAKNIQYF.

This clonotype was counted ten times or more. The chain employs TRBV12-3 or TRBV12-4 and TRBJ1-2, with 9 bases aligning to TRBD1. V lost 6 bases and J lost 5; bases outside the gene matches: 10. The CDR3 consists of 15 residues. CDR3 in amino acids: CASSPHTGGRYGYTF. CDR3 DNA: TGTGCCAGCAGCCCACACACAGGGGGCCGGTATGGCTACACCTTC.

With regard to this clonotype: Just one base apart from a much larger clone, this may be a read error. Since no conserved phenylalanine or tryptophan closes the CDR3, a read error is the likely cause. The chain has TRBV29-1 and TRBJ2-2; no clear D gene. Germline lookup yields CDR1 SQVTM and CDR2 ANQGSEA. The CDR3 is 13 amino acids. V lost 7 bases, J lost 6 bases, and 15 bases lay in between. The CDR3 protein is CSGTLGSAGELFS. The CDR3 DNA sequence: TGCAGCGGAACTCTGGGGTCGGCCGGGGAGCTGTTTTCT.

A remark on this clonotype: This clone may be a read error of a much larger clone one base away. The chain couples TRBV5-6 to TRBJ2-6, with D possibly being TRBD2 (5 bases). CDR1 is SGHDT and CDR2 is YYEEEE in the germline V gene. This CDR3 is built from 15 residues. Between the trimmed V and J ends, which lost 10 bases and 1 base, there was a span of 15 bases. CDR3 sequence: CAGTQRRSGANVLTF. In DNA form, the CDR3 reads TGTGCCGGCACCCAGAGGAGGTCTGGGGCCAACGTCCTGACTTTC.

This clonotype was recorded many times. This sequence joins TRBV12-3 or TRBV12-4 and TRBJ2-5; D is unclear. The CDR3 length is 13 residues. V dropped 5 bases and J dropped 1 base, with 8 bases sitting between them. This chain's CDR3 is CASSIRTQETQYF. CDR3 bases: TGTGCCAGCAGTATCCGGACCCAAGAGACCCAGTACTTC.

The chain carries TRBV6-1 and TRBJ2-1; D remains unclear. V shed 8 bases and J shed 8 bases, with 13 bases lying between them. CDR3 length: 12 amino acids. CDR1 and CDR2 from the germline V gene are MNHNS and SASEGT. The CDR3 loop reads CASVRLNDEQFF. CDR3 DNA sequence: TGTGCCAGCGTGCGCCTGAACGATGAGCAGTTCTTC.